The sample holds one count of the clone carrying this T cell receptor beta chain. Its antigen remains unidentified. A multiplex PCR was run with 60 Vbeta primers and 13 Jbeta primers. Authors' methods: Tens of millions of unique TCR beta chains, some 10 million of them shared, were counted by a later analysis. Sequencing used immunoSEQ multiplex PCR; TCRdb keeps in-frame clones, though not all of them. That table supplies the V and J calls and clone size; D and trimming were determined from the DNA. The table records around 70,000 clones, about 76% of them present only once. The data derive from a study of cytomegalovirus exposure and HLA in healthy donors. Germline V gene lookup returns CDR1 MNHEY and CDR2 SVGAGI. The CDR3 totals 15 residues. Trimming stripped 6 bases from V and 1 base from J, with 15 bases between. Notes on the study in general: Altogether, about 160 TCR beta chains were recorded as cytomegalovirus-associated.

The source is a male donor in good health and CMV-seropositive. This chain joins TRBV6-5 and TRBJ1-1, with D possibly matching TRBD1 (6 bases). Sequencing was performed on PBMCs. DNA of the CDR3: TGTGCCAGCAGGTCTCGAAGGACAGCGAACACTGAAGCTTTCTTT. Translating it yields CASRSRRTANTEAFF.